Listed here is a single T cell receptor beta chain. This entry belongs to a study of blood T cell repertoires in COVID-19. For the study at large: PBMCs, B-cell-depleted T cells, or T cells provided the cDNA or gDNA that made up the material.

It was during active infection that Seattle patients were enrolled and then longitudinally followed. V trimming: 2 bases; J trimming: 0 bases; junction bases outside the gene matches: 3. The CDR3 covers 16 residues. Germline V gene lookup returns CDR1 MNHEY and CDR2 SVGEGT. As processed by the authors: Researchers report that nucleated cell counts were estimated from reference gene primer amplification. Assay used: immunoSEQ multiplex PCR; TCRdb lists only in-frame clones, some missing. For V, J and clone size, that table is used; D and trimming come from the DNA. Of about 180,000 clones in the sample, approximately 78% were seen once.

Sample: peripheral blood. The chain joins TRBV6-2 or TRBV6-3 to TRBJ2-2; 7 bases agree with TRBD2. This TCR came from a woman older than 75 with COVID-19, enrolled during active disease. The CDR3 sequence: CASSYLGGANTGELFF. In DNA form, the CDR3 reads TGTGCCAGCAGTTACCTGGGGGGGGCGAACACCGGGGAGCTGTTTTTT.